These 10 T cell receptor beta chains share one sample of origin, sequenced in a study of cytomegalovirus exposure and HLA in healthy donors (dated by TCRdb to 2015 to 2018). Receptors were amplified or captured by the immunoSEQ multiplex PCR assay. For the multiplex PCR, a mixture combining 60 forward primers for TCR Vbeta segments and 13 reverse primers for TCR Jbeta segments was used. Entries here come from immuneACCESS through TCRdb and include only in-frame sequences with V and J called. Some clones fail to appear in such tables; in the studies checked, an unresolved V gene covers under half of the shortfall, and the cause of the remainder is unknown. For this sample there are 150,000 to 200,000 clones; around 78% appear just once. The ten largest clonotypes hold 1% of the sample. Sequenced sample: PBMCs. All receptors derive from a woman aged 40 to 50 in good health and CMV-seronegative.

This clone was observed a handful of times. This rearrangement joins TRBV28 to TRBJ1-1, with 8 positions matching TRBD1. CDR1 MDHEN and CDR2 SYDVKM come from the germline V gene. With V trimmed by 6 bases and J by 10 bases, 16 bases remained unmatched. CDR3 size: 15 residues. The CDR3: CASSPWAGGGEVAFF. The CDR3 coding sequence is TGTGCCAGCAGCCCTTGGGCAGGGGGCGGGGAAGTAGCTTTCTTT.

The sample holds one count of this clone. CDR3 sequence (DNA): TGTGCCAGCTCAGTTTCGGGGGGTACCGGTGAAAAACTGTTTTTT. It specifies CASSVSGGTGEKLFF. The chain recombines TRBV28 with TRBJ1-4; D is perhaps TRBD1 (5 bases). The CDR3 totals 15 residues. With 8 bases removed from V and 7 bases from J, the gap between germline ends came to 20 bases. Germline values: CDR1 MDHEN, CDR2 SYDVKM. Full variable domain (rest looked up from reference TRBV28 and TRBJ1-4): DVKVTQSSRYLVKRTGEKVFLECVQDMDHENMFWYRQDPGLGLRLIYFSYDVKMKEKGDIPEGYSVSREKKERFSLILESASTNQTSMYLCASSVSGGTGEKLFFGSGTQLSVL.

V and J are TRBV27 and TRBJ2-7; D call uncertain. The V end was cut by 5 bases, the J end by 2 bases, with 16 bases between. Germline loops: CDR1 MNHEY, CDR2 SMNVEV (reference sequence). The CDR3 is 15 residues long. The CDR3 nucleotides read TGTGCCAGCAGTCCCCTTAATTTAGCACCCTACGAGCAGTACTTC. It yields the protein CASSPLNLAPYEQYF.

CDR3: CASTAGTGGSGELFF. In nucleotides, the CDR3 is TGTGCCAGCACCGCGGGGACAGGGGGCAGCGGGGAGCTGTTTTTT. V and J are TRBV2 and TRBJ2-2; 12 bases align to TRBD1. V was pared by 7 bases and J by 7 bases, with 7 bases of the junction left unmatched. The CDR3 contains 15 residues. Germline assignment: CDR1 SNHLY and CDR2 FYNNEI.

The chain links TRBV28 to TRBJ2-2; D might be TRBD1 (5 bases). This CDR3 region has 14 residues. Trimming left V 5 bases short and J 6 bases short, with 13 bases between. CDR1 is MDHEN, CDR2 SYDVKM, per germline. The CDR3 loop reads CASSLLGAAGELFF. The CDR3 nucleotides are TGTGCCAGCAGTCTCCTTGGGGCCGCCGGGGAGCTGTTTTTT.

The J gene is TRBJ1-5, the V gene TRBV2, with D unclear. Trimming pared 7 bases from V and 0 bases from J, leaving 19 bases between. Per the germline V gene, CDR1 is SNHLY and CDR2 is FYNNEI. The CDR3 is 17 residues long. The CDR3 nucleotides read TGTGCCAGCATGGGAGTTCCGAACCCCTATAGCAATCAGCCCCAGCATTTT. Its protein is CASMGVPNPYSNQPQHF. Variable domain in full (rest from reference TRBV2 and TRBJ1-5): EPEVTQTPSHQVTQMGQEVILRCVPISNHLYFYWYRQILGQKVEFLVSFYNNEISEKSEIFDDQFSVERPDGSNFTLKIRSTKLEDSAMYFCASMGVPNPYSNQPQHFGDGTRLSIL.

This CDR3 is CASNTVPGTEAFF. The CDR3 DNA reads as TGTGCCAGCAATACAGTCCCTGGGACTGAAGCTTTCTTT. V is TRBV28 and J is TRBJ1-1; D gene uncertain. Trimming cost V 7 bases and J 5 bases, with 14 bases left between them. Germline assignment: CDR1 MDHEN and CDR2 SYDVKM. The CDR3 has 13 amino acids.

The chain combines TRBV7-9 with TRBJ2-7; no clear D gene. CDR1 is SEHNR and CDR2 is FQNEAQ in the germline V gene (reference sequence). This CDR3 is 11 amino acids long. V was clipped by 5 bases and J by 3 bases, with 5 bases between them. CDR3 sequence (DNA): TGTGCCAGCAGCCCCGTCTACGAGCAGTACTTC. It specifies CASSPVYEQYF. Combining the CDR3 with reference TRBV7-9 and TRBJ2-7 gives the whole variable domain DTGVSQNPRHKITKRGQNVTFRCDPISEHNRLYWYRQTLGQGPEFLTYFQNEAQLEKSRLLSDRFSAERPKGSFSTLEIQRTEQGDSAMYLCASSPVYEQYFGPGTRLTVT.

The rearrangement links TRBV5-4 to TRBJ2-5; D is ambiguous. Germline V lookup: CDR1 SGHNT, CDR2 YYREEE (reference sequence). Trimming took off 2 bases at V and 5 bases at J, with 10 bases between the two ends. This CDR3 is 13 amino acids long. CDR3 coding DNA: TGTGCCAGCAGCTTTTCTCCCAGTGAGACCCAGTACTTC. This codes for CASSFSPSETQYF.

The chain combines TRBV7-3 with TRBJ2-5; D gene ambiguous. Germline CDR1 reads SGHTA; CDR2 reads FQGTGA. This CDR3 has 12 amino acids. V was cut by 3 bases and J by 7 bases, with 9 bases left in between. The CDR3 region has the DNA TGTGCCAGCAGCTTTCCCGGCGGGACCCAGTACTTC. Amino acids: CASSFPGGTQYF.